This T cell receptor beta chain was sequenced during a study of liver allograft versus peripheral blood T cells. About the research overall: The study compared liver allograft T cell receptor repertoires against peripheral blood repertoires of liver transplant recipients.

Looked up from germline, CDR1 is KGHSH and CDR2 is LQKENI. V dropped 2 bases and J dropped 1 base, with 5 bases sitting between them. This CDR3 comprises 13 residues. TCRdb redid the calling of the reads with MiXCR, one entry per CDR3 protein. The sample consists of approximately 7,600 distinct CDR3 sequences, approximately 17% of them appearing once. Within the sample, this clonotype is medium-sized (0.01 to 0.1%). The sequence came from a human patient who had a liver transplant. Some of the T cells may derive from the graft donor. This chain links TRBV18 with TRBJ2-5, with D unclear. CDR3 sequence (DNA): TGTGCCAGCTCACCAGGCCTCCAAGAGACCCAGTACTTC. Its translation: CASSPGLQETQYF. The full variable domain, rest sourced from reference TRBV18 and TRBJ2-5, is NAGVMQNPRHLVRRRGQEARLRCSPMKGHSHVYWYRQLPEEGLKFMVYLQKENIIDESGMPKERFSAEFPKEGPSILRIQQVVRGDSAAYFCASSPGLQETQYFGPGTRLLVL.